The 2 T cell receptor beta chains listed next were all sequenced from one sample in a study of long-term antiretroviral therapy in people with HIV. Survey level was the resolution at which the v3.0 immunoSEQ assay ran. This table comes from immunoSEQ multiplex PCR, and its TCRdb copy is limited to in-frame clones, with some not included. This sample carries around 37,000 clones, approximately 85% of them seen once, and the ten largest clones take 3.5% to 4.5%. Here the sequenced sample was unsorted PBMCs, taken about 3.3 years after starting antiretroviral therapy. Receptors originate from a man younger than 30 with HIV.

The gene calls are TRBV4-1 and TRBJ1-4, with D possibly being TRBD1 (5 bases). The V and J ends lost 2 bases and 3 bases respectively, with 13 bases between them. Germline V gives CDR1 MGHRA, CDR2 YSYEKL. This CDR3 has 16 residues. The CDR3 DNA reads as TGCGCCAGCAGCCAAAGGGCCGGGACCTCTAATGAAAAACTGTTTTTT. Translated: CASSQRAGTSNEKLFF.

The genes are TRBV19 and TRBJ2-2; 8 bases match TRBD1. Trimming took 3 bases from V and 1 from J; bases not matched to a gene: 1. This CDR3 is built from 15 residues. CDR1 is LNHDA and CDR2 is SQIVND in the germline V gene (reference sequence). CDR3 nucleotide sequence: TGTGCCAGTAGTATTGGACAGGGGAACACCGGGGAGCTGTTTTTT. This codes for CASSIGQGNTGELFF.